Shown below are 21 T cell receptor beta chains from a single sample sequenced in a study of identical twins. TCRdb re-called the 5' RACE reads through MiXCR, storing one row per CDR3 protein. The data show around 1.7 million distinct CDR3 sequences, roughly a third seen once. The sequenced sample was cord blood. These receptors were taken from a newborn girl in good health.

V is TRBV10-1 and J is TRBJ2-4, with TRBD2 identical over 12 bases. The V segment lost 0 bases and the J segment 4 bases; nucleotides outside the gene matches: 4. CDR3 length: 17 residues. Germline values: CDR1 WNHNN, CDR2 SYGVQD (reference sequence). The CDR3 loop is CASSESTSGGRKNIQYF. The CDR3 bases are TGCGCCAGCAGTGAGTCGACTAGCGGGGGTCGGAAAAACATTCAGTACTTC.

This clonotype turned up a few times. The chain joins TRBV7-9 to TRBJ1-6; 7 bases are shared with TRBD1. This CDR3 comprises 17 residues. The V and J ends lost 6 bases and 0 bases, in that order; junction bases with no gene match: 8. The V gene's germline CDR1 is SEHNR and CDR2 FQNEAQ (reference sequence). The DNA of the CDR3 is TGTGCCAGCAGACCCTCCAGGGGGAGCTCCTATAATTCACCCCTCCACTTT. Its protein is CASRPSRGSSYNSPLHF.

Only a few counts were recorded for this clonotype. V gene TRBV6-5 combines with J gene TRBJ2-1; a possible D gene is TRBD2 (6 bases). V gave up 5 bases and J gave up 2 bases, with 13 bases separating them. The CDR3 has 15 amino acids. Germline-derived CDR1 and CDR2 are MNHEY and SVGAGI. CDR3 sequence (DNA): TGTGCCAGCAGTCGAATAGCGGAAGCCTACAATGAGCAGTTCTTC. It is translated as CASSRIAEAYNEQFF.

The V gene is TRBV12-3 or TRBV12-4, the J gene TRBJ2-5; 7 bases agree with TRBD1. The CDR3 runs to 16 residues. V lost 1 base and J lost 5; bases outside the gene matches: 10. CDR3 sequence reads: CASSLDRGIREETQYF. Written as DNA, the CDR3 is TGTGCCAGCAGTTTAGACAGGGGAATTAGAGAGGAGACCCAGTACTTC.

For the CDR3, the DNA is TGTGCCAGCCGAAACCCCTCGACAGGGGGAAGGGGCTCCTATAATTCACCCCTCCACTTT. Translating gives CASRNPSTGGRGSYNSPLHF. The chain is built from TRBV28 and TRBJ1-6, with 9 bases aligning to TRBD1. The germline V gene encodes CDR1 MDHEN and CDR2 SYDVKM. V shed 8 bases, J shed 0 bases, and the junction held 17 bases outside the gene matches. The CDR3 sequence is 20 residues long.

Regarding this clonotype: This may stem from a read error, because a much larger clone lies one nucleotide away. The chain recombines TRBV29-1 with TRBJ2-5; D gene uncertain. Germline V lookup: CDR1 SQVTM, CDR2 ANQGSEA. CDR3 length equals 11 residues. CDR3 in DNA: TGCAGCCCTCAGGCTCAAGAGATCCAGTACTTC. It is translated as CSPQAQEIQYF.

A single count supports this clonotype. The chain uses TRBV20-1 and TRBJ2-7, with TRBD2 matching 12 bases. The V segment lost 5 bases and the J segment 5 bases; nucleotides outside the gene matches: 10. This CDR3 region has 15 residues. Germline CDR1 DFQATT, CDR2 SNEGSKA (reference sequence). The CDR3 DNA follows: TGCAGTGCTCCTACTACTAGCGGGGGGCGAAACGAGCAGTACTTC. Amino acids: CSAPTTSGGRNEQYF.

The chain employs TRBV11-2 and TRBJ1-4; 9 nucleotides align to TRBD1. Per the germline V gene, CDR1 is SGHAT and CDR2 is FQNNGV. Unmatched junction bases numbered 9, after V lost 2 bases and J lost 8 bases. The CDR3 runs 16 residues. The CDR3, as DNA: TGTGCCAGCAGCTTAACTCTACAGGGGGCAGACGAAAAACTGTTTTTT. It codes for CASSLTLQGADEKLFF.

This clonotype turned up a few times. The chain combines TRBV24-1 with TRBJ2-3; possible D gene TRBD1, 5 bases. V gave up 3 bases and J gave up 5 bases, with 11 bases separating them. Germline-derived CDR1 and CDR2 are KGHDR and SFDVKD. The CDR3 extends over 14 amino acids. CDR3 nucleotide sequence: TGTGCCACCAGTGATATGGGGCTAGAAGATACGCAGTATTTT. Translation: CATSDMGLEDTQYF.

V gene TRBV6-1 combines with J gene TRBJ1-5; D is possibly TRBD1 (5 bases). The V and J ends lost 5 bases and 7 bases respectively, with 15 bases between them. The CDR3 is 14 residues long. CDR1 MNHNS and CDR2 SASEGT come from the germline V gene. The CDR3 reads CASSQDGGVQPQHF. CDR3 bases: TGTGCCAGCAGTCAAGACGGGGGAGTGCAGCCCCAGCATTTT.

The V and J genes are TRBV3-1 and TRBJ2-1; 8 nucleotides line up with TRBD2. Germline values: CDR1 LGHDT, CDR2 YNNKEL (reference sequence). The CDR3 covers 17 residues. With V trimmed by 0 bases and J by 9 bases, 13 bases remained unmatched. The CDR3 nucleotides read TGTGCCAGCAGCCAAGACACGACTAGCGCACTCCAGGGTGAGCAGTTCTTC. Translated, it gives CASSQDTTSALQGEQFF.

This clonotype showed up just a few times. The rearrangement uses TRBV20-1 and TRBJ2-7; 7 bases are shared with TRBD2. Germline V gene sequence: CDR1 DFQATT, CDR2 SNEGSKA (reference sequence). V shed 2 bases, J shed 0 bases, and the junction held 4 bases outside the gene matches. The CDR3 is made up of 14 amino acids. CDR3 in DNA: TGCAGTGCTAGACTAGCGGAGGGCTCCTACGAGCAGTACTTC. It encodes CSARLAEGSYEQYF.

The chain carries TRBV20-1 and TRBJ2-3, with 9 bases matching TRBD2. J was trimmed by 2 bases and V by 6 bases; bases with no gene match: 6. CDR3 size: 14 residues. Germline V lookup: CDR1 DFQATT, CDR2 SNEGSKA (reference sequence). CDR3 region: CSATRLADTDTQYF. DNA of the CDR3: TGCAGTGCCACTCGACTAGCGGACACAGATACGCAGTATTTT.

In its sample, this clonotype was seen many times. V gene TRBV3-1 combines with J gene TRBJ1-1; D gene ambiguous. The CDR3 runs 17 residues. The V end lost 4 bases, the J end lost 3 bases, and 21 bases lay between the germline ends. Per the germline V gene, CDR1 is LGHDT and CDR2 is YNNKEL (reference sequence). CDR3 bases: TGTGCCAGCAGCCCCCGCTCAGGAAAGCCCGAGGACACTGAAGCTTTCTTT. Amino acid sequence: CASSPRSGKPEDTEAFF. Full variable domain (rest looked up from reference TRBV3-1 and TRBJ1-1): DTAVSQTPKYLVTQMGNDKSIKCEQNLGHDTMYWYKQDSKKFLKIMFSYNNKELIINETVPNRFSPKSPDKAHLNLHINSLELGDSAVYFCASSPRSGKPEDTEAFFGQGTRLTVV.

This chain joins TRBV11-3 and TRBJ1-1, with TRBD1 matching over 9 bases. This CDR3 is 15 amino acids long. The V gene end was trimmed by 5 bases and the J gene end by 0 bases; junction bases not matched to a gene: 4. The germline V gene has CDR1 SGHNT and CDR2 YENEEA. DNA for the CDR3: TGTGCCAGCAGCGTGAGGGACAGGGTGAACACTGAAGCTTTCTTT. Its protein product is CASSVRDRVNTEAFF.

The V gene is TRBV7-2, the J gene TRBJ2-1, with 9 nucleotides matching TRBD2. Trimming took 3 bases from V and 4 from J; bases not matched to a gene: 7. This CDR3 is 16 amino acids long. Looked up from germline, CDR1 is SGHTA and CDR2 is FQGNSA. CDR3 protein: CASSFISSGGYNEQFF. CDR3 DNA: TGTGCCAGCAGCTTTATATCGAGCGGGGGGTACAATGAGCAGTTCTTC.

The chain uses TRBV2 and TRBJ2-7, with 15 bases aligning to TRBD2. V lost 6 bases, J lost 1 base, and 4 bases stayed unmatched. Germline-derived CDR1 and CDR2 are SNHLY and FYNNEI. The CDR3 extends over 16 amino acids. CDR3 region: CASRGTSGRLSYEQYF. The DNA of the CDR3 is TGTGCCAGCAGGGGGACTAGCGGGAGGCTGTCCTACGAGCAGTACTTC. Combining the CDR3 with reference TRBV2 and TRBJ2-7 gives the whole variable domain EPEVTQTPSHQVTQMGQEVILRCVPISNHLYFYWYRQILGQKVEFLVSFYNNEISEKSEIFDDQFSVERPDGSNFTLKIRSTKLEDSAMYFCASRGTSGRLSYEQYFGPGTRLTVT.

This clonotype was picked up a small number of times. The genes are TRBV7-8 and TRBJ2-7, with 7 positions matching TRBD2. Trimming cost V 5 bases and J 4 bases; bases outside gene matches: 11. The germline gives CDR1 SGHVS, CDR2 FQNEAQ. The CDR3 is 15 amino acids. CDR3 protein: CASSPWDYLRYEQYF. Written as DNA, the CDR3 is TGTGCCAGCAGCCCTTGGGACTACCTTCGGTACGAGCAGTACTTC.

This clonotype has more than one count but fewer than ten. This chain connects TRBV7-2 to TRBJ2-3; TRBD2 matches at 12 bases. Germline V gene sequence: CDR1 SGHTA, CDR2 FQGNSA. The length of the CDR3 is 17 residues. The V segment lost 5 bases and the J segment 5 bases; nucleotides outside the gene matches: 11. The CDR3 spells CASSPSGRALPEDTQYF. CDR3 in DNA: TGTGCCAGCAGCCCTAGCGGGAGGGCCCTCCCGGAAGATACGCAGTATTTT.

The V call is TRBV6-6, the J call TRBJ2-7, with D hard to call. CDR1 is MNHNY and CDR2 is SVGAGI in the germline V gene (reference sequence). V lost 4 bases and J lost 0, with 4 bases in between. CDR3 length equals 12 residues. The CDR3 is CASSWVSYEQYF. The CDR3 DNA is TGTGCCAGCAGTTGGGTCTCCTACGAGCAGTACTTC.

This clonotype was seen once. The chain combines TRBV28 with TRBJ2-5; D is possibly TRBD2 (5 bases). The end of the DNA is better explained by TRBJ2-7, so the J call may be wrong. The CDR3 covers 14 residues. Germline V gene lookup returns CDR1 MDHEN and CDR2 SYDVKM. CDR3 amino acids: CASSDGVRPYEQYF. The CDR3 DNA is TGTGCCAGCAGTGACGGGGTGCGCCCGTACGAGCAGTACTTC.